This passage covers 23 T cell receptor beta chains from one sample sequenced in a study of blood T cell repertoires in COVID-19. This table comes from immunoSEQ multiplex PCR, and its TCRdb copy is limited to in-frame clones, with some not included. In the table there are around 300,000 clones, around 89% of which are singletons. Sequencing was carried out using peripheral blood. The receptors originated from a woman aged 40 to 50 with acute or convalescent COVID-19.

This clone has just one count. The rearrangement links TRBV4-2 to TRBJ1-6; the match to TRBD1 covers 8 bases. Losses at the gene ends were 3 bases for V and 7 bases for J; bases not matched to a gene: 5. This CDR3 contains 15 residues. CDR1 is LGHNA, CDR2 YNFKEQ, per germline. CDR3 DNA sequence: TGTGCCAGCAGCCAGGACAGGGTGAGCAATTCACCCCTCCACTTT. Its protein is CASSQDRVSNSPLHF.

V and J are TRBV11-2 and TRBJ2-1, with 13 bases aligning to TRBD2. The CDR3 runs 14 residues. Germline-derived CDR1 and CDR2 are SGHAT and FQNNGV. V trimming: 5 bases; J trimming: 13 bases; junction bases outside the gene matches: 8. The CDR3 DNA sequence: TGTGCCAGCAGCGCCCGGACTAGCGGGGGAGAACAGTTCTTC. Its protein is CASSARTSGGEQFF. Based on the CDR3 plus reference TRBV11-2 and TRBJ2-1, the full variable domain is EAGVAQSPRYKIIEKRQSVAFWCNPISGHATLYWYQQILGQGPKLLIQFQNNGVVDDSQLPKDRFSAERLKGVDSTLKIQPAKLEDSAVYLCASSARTSGGEQFFGPGTRLTVL.

J is TRBJ1-1 and V is TRBV6-1; D uncertain. V was cut by 1 base and J by 2 bases, with 14 bases left in between. This CDR3 has 16 residues. CDR1 and CDR2 from the germline V gene are MNHNS and SASEGT. CDR3 nucleotides: TGTGCCAGCAGTGAAGTGGGAGTAGTGCTTAACACTGAAGCTTTCTTT. Amino acids: CASSEVGVVLNTEAFF.

This clone was seen a handful of times. The rearrangement links TRBV5-1 to TRBJ1-5; 7 positions match TRBD1. This CDR3 spans 14 amino acids. Germline trimming cut 3 bases from V and 3 bases from J; bases unmatched to any gene: 3. Germline CDR1 reads SGHRS; CDR2 reads YFSETQ. CDR3 sequence: CASSSGQPNQPQHF. The CDR3 bases are TGCGCCAGCAGCTCGGGACAGCCCAATCAGCCCCAGCATTTT.

The chain recombines TRBV2 with TRBJ2-5, with 7 bases lining up with TRBD1. Unmatched junction bases numbered 11, after V lost 7 bases and J lost 6 bases. Looked up from germline, CDR1 is SNHLY and CDR2 is FYNNEI. The CDR3 runs 14 residues. The CDR3 DNA reads TGTGCCAGCAACTCACAGGGGACCCGGAAGACCCAGTACTTC. It encodes CASNSQGTRKTQYF.

The chain joins TRBV12-3 or TRBV12-4 to TRBJ1-2, with 8 bases fitting TRBD1. The length of the CDR3 is 12 residues. Germline trimming cut 6 bases from V and 8 bases from J; bases unmatched to any gene: 5. The CDR3 region has the DNA TGTGCCAGCAGGCCAGACAGGGGCGGCTACACCTTC. This translates into CASRPDRGGYTF.

The rearrangement joins TRBV2 to TRBJ1-2; 9 bases agree with TRBD1. Germline trimming cut 9 bases from V and 2 bases from J; bases unmatched to any gene: 7. CDR3 length: 14 residues. Germline-derived CDR1 and CDR2 are SNHLY and FYNNEI. CDR3 region: CASRTGVRNYGYTF. DNA for the CDR3: TGTGCCAGTAGGACAGGGGTTCGGAACTATGGCTACACCTTC.

The genes are TRBV2 and TRBJ1-5; TRBD1 is a possible D gene (5 bases). Germline assignment: CDR1 SNHLY and CDR2 FYNNEI. V lost 3 bases and J 3 bases, leaving 6 bases between the germline ends. This CDR3 spans 13 amino acids. The CDR3 coding sequence is TGTGCCAGCAGTGACAGGGACAATCAGCCCCAGCATTTT. Protein: CASSDRDNQPQHF. Drawing the rest from reference TRBV2 and TRBJ1-5, the complete variable domain is EPEVTQTPSHQVTQMGQEVILRCVPISNHLYFYWYRQILGQKVEFLVSFYNNEISEKSEIFDDQFSVERPDGSNFTLKIRSTKLEDSAMYFCASSDRDNQPQHFGDGTRLSIL.

The V and J genes are TRBV5-6 and TRBJ1-5; TRBD1 might be the D (6 bases). CDR3 size: 14 residues. Trimming stripped 3 bases from V and 3 bases from J, with 10 bases between. Germline CDR1 reads SGHDT; CDR2 reads YYEEEE. The CDR3 region is CASSSWTVNQPQHF. In nucleotides, the CDR3 is TGTGCCAGCAGCTCCTGGACAGTCAATCAGCCCCAGCATTTT. The full variable domain, rest sourced from reference TRBV5-6 and TRBJ1-5, is DAGVTQSPTHLIKTRGQQVTLRCSPKSGHDTVSWYQQALGQGPQFIFQYYEEEERQRGNFPDRFSGHQFPNYSSELNVNALLLGDSALYLCASSSWTVNQPQHFGDGTRLSIL.

This clone was recorded only once. The V call is TRBV4-1, the J call TRBJ2-2, with a tentative D call TRBD2 (7 bases). Trimming cost V 0 bases and J 6 bases, with 11 bases left between them. The CDR3 extends over 15 amino acids. Germline CDR1 MGHRA, CDR2 YSYEKL. CDR3 sequence: CASSQEQGGAGELFF. The CDR3 bases are TGCGCCAGCAGCCAAGAACAGGGAGGGGCCGGGGAGCTGTTTTTT.

With respect to this clone: Other nucleotide sequences in the sample specify the same CDR3. CDR3 loop: CASSSGNTEAFF. The CDR3 DNA follows: TGTGCCAGCAGCTCGGGGAACACTGAAGCTTTCTTT. The chain carries TRBV6-5 and TRBJ1-1; D gene uncertain. CDR3 length: 12 amino acids. Germline V CDR1 and CDR2: MNHEY, SVGAGI. Trimming took 6 bases from V and 1 from J, leaving 6 bases between them.

The rearrangement uses TRBV5-1 and TRBJ2-5, with a possible D match to TRBD1 (5 bases). CDR1 and CDR2 from the germline V gene are SGHRS and YFSETQ. This CDR3 comprises 14 residues. V was shortened by 4 bases and J by 6 bases, with 16 bases between the two germline ends. The CDR3 DNA sequence: TGCGCCAGCAGCGGGCCCCAGGGTGGGAAGACCCAGTACTTC. Encoded protein: CASSGPQGGKTQYF.

The chain employs TRBV11-2 and TRBJ2-7; D perhaps matches TRBD2 (5 bases). The CDR3 loop spans 12 amino acids. Trimming pared 2 bases from V and 7 bases from J, leaving 9 bases between. CDR1 SGHAT and CDR2 FQNNGV come from the germline V gene. CDR3 nucleotides: TGTGCCAGCAGCTTAACACCGGGGGAGCAGTACGTC. This gives the protein CASSLTPGEQYV.

The rearrangement joins TRBV6-5 to TRBJ1-1; 9 nucleotides agree with TRBD1. The CDR3 loop spans 16 amino acids. Germline V gene sequence: CDR1 MNHEY, CDR2 SVGAGI. J lost 3 bases, V lost 1 base, and 6 bases had no gene match. The CDR3 reads CASSYFTRDRDTEAFF. For the CDR3, the DNA is TGTGCCAGCAGTTACTTCACCCGGGACAGGGACACTGAAGCTTTCTTT.

V and J are TRBV14 and TRBJ2-1; 11 nucleotides agree with TRBD2. This CDR3 comprises 13 residues. J gave up 12 bases and V 5 bases, and 6 bases lay outside the gene matches. From germline, CDR1 is SGHDN and CDR2 FVKESK. CDR3 sequence reads: CASSGVTSGGQFF. In nucleotides, the CDR3 is TGTGCCAGCAGCGGGGTCACTAGCGGGGGGCAGTTCTTC.

V and J are TRBV30 and TRBJ1-1, with D unresolved. The CDR3 loop spans 14 amino acids. Per germline, CDR1 GTSNPN and CDR2 SVGIG (reference sequence). Trimming removed 0 bases at V and 5 bases at J, with 13 bases between. In DNA, the CDR3 is TGTGCCTGGAGTGTAGCACCTGGGAGAACTGAAGCTTTCTTT. Translated, it gives CAWSVAPGRTEAFF.

The chain recombines TRBV21-1 with TRBJ2-7; TRBD2, the table's D call, lacks a check against the DNA. TRBV21-1 is deemed a pseudogene. This CDR3 is 19 amino acids long. This CDR3 is CASTGRGGTSAHSSYEQYV. The CDR3 DNA follows: TGTGCCAGCACCGGAAGGGGGGGGACTAGCGCCCACAGCTCCTACGAGCAGTACGTC.

The chain recombines TRBV6-5 with TRBJ2-1, with 7 bases fitting TRBD2. V trimming: 7 bases; J trimming: 2 bases; junction bases outside the gene matches: 8. The CDR3 is 15 amino acids. Per germline, CDR1 MNHEY and CDR2 SVGAGI. The CDR3 reads CASNVGDYPYNEQFF. In DNA form, the CDR3 reads TGTGCCAGCAACGTCGGGGACTACCCCTACAATGAGCAGTTCTTC.

This clone was seen a handful of times. The chain carries TRBV5-6 and TRBJ2-1; 7 bases match TRBD2. Trimming removed 0 bases from V and 7 bases from J; junction bases left unmatched: 1. The CDR3 extends over 13 amino acids. Germline loops: CDR1 SGHDT, CDR2 YYEEEE. CDR3 DNA: TGTGCCAGCAGCTTGGGGGAGGGGAATGAGCAGTTCTTC. Residues: CASSLGEGNEQFF.

The V gene is TRBV5-4, the J gene TRBJ2-6, with TRBD1 matching 7 bases. The junction had 9 bases not matched to a gene; V was cut back by 4 bases and J by 2 bases. The germline gives CDR1 SGHNT, CDR2 YYREEE (reference sequence). The CDR3 contains 17 residues. CDR3 in DNA: TGTGCCAGCAGCCCTCCGGGACAGCCGACTGGGGCCAACGTCCTGACTTTC. Amino acid sequence: CASSPPGQPTGANVLTF.

The chain links TRBV7-2 to TRBJ2-5; 7 nucleotides line up with TRBD1. V gave up 3 bases and J gave up 2 bases; unmatched junction bases: 6. The CDR3 is 15 amino acids. In germline, CDR1 is SGHTA, CDR2 FQGNSA. This CDR3 is CASSFNRGEQETQYF. CDR3 bases: TGTGCCAGCAGCTTCAACAGGGGCGAGCAAGAGACCCAGTACTTC.

The rearrangement joins TRBV5-6 to TRBJ2-1; D possibly corresponds to TRBD2 (6 bases). The V gene's germline CDR1 is SGHDT and CDR2 YYEEEE. The V gene lost 4 bases and the J gene lost 15 bases, with 17 bases spanning the gap. The CDR3 runs to 12 residues. CDR3 DNA: TGTGCCAGCAGCCCGGACTACTCAATTTTGTTCTTC. It is translated as CASSPDYSILFF.

The chain joins TRBV5-1 to TRBJ2-1, with 11 nucleotides matching TRBD2. The CDR3 covers 15 residues. Trimming at V came to 4 bases and at J to 6 bases, leaving 6 bases not matched to a gene. Looked up from germline, CDR1 is SGHRS and CDR2 is YFSETQ. The CDR3 reads CASSMTTSGVNEQFF. The CDR3 coding sequence is TGCGCCAGCAGCATGACGACTAGCGGGGTCAATGAGCAGTTCTTC.